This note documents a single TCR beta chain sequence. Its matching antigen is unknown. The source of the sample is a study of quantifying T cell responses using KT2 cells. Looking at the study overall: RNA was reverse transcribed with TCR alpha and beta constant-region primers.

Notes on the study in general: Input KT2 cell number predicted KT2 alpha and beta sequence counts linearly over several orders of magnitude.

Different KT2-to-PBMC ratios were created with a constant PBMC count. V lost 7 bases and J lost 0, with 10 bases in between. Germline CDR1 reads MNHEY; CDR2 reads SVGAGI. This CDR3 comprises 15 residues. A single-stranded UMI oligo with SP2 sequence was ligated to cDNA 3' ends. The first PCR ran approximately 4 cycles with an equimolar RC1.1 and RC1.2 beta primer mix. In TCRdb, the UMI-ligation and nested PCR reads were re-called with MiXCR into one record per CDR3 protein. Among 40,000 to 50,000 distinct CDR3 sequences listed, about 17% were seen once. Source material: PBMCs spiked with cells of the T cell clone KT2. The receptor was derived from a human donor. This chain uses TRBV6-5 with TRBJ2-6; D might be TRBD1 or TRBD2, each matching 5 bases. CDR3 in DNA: TGTGCCAGCAACCTAGGGACCTCTGGGGCCAACGTCCTGACTTTC. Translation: CASNLGTSGANVLTF.